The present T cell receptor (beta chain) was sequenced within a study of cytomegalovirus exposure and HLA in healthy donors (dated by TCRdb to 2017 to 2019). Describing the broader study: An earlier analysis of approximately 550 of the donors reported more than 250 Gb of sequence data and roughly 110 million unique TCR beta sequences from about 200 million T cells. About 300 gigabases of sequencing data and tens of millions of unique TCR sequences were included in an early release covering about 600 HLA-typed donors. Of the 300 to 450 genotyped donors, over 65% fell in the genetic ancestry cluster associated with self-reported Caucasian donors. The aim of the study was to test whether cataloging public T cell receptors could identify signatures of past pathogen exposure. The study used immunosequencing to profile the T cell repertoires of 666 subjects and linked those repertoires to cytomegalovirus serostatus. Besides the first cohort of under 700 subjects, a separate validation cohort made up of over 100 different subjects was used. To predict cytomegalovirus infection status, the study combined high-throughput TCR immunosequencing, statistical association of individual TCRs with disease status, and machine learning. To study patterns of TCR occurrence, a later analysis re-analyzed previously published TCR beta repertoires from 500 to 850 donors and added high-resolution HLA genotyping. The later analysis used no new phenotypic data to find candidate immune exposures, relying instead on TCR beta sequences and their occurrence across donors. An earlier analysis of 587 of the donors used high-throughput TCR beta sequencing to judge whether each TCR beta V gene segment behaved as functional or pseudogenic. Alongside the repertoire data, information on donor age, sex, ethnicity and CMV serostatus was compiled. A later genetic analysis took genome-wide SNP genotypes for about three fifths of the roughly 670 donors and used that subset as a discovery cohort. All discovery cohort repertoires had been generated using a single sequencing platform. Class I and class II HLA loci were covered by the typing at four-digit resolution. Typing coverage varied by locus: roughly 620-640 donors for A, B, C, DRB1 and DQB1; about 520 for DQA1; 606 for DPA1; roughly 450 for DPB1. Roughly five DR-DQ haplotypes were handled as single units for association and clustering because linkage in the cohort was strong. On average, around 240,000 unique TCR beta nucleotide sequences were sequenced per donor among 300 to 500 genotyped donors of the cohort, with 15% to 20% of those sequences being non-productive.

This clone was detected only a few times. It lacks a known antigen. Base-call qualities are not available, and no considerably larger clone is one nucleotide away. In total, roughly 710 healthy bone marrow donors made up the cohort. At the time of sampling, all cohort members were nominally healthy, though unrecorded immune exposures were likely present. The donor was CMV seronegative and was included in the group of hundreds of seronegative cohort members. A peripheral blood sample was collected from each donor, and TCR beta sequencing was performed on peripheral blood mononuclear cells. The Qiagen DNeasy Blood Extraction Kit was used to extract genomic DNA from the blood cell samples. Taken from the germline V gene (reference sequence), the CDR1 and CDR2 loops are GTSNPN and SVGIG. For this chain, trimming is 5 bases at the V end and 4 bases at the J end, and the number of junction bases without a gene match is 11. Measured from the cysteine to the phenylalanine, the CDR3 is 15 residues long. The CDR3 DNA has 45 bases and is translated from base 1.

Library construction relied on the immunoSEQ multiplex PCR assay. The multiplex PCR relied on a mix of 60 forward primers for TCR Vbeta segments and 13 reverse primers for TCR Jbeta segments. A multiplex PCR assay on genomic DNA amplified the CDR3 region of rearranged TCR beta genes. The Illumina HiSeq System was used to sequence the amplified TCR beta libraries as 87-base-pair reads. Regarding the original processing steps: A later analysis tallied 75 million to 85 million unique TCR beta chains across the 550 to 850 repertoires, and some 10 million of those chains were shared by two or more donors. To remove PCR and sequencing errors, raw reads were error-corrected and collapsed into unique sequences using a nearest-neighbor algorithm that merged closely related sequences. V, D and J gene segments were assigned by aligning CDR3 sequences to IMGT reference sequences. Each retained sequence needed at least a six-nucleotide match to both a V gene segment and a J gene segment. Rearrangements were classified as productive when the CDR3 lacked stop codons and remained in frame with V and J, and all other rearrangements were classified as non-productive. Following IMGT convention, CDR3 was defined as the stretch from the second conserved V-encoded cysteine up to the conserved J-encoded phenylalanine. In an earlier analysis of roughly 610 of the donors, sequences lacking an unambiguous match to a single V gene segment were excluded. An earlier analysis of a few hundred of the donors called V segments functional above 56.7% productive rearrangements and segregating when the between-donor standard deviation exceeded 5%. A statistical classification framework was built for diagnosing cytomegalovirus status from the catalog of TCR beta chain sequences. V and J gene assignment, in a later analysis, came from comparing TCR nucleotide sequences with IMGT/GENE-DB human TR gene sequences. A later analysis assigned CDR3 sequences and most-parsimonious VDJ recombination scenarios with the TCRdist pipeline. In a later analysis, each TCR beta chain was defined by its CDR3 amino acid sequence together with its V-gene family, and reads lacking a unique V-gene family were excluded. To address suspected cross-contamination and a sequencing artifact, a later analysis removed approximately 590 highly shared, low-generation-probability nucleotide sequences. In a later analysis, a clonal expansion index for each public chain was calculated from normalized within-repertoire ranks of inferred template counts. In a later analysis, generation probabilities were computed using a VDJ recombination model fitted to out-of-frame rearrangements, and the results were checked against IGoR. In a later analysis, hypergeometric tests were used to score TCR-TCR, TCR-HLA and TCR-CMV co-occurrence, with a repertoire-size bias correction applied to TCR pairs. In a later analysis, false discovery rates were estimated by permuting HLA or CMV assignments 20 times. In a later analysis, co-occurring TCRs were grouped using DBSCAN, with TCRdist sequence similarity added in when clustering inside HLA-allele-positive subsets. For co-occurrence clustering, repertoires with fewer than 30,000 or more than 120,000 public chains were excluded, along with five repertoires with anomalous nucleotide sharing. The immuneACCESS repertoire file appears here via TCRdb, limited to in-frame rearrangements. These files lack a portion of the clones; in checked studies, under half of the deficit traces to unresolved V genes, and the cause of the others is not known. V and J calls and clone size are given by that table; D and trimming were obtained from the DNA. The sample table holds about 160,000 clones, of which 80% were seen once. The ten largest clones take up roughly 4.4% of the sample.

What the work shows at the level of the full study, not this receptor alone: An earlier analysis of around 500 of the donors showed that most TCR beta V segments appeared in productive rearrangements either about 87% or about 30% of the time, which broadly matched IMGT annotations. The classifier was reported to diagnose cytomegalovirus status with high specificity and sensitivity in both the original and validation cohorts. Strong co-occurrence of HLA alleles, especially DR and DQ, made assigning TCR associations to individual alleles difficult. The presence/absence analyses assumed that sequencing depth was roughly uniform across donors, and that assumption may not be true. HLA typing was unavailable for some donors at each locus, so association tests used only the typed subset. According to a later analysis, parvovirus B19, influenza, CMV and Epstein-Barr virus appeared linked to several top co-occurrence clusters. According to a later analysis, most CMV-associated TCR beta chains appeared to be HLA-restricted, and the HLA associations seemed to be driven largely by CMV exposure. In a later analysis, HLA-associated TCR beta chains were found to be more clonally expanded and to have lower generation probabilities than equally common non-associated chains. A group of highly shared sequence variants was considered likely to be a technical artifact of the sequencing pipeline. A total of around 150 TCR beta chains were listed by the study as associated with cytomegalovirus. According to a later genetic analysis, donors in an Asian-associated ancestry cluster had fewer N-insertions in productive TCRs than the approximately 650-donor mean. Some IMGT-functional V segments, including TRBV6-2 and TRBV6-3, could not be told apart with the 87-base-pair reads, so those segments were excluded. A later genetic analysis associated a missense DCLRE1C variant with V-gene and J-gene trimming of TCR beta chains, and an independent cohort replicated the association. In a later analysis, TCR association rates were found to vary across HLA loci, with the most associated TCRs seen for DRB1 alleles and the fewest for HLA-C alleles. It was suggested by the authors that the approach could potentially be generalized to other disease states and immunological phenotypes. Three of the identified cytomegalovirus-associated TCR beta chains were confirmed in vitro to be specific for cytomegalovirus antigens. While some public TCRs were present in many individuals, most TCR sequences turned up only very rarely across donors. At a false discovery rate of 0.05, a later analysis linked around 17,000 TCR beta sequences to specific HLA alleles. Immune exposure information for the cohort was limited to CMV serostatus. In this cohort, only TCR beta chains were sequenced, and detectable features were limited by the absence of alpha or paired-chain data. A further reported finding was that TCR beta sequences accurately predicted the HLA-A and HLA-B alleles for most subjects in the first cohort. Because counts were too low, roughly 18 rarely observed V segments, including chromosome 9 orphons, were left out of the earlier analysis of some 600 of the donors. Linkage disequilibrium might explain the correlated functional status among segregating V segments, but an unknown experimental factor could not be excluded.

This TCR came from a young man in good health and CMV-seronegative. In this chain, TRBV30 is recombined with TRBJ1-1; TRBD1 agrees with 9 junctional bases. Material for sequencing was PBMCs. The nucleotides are TGTGCCTGGGGCGACAGGGGGTTGGAGAGCACTGAAGCTTTCTTT. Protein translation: CAWGDRGLESTEAFF.